The sequence of this T cell receptor (beta chain) was determined in a study of T cells in Graves' hyperthyroidism and ophthalmopathy. Study conclusions and caveats: Ophthalmopathy, which appeared later, was predicted by the model a median around 6 months before onset.

What was amplified from RNA transcripts were TCR beta CDR3 regions. With the HTBI primer set, the TCR CDR3 went through a first round of RT-PCR. Via MiXCR, TCRdb re-called the multiplex PCR reads, giving one row per CDR3 protein. This table holds 250,000 to 300,000 distinct CDR3 sequences, over 12% found once. This CDR3 comprises 16 residues. V lost 3 bases and J lost 8; bases outside the gene matches: 12. Looked up from germline, CDR1 is SGHRS and CDR2 is YFSETQ. At least ten counts were recorded for this clonotype. The antigen is unknown. The clonotype comes from a woman aged 45-59 years with Graves' hyperthyroidism that later progressed to Graves' ophthalmopathy. The V call is TRBV5-1, the J call TRBJ1-2; the match to TRBD1 covers 11 bases. The source material was blood. The CDR3, as DNA: TGCGCCAGCAGCTCGGCCCCGGGACAGGGGGGAAACGGCTACACCTTC. It specifies CASSSAPGQGGNGYTF.